This TCR beta chain appears in the sequencing data of a study of Ad26.COV2.S vaccination and SARS-CoV-2 variants. Study-wide context: In the COV1001 trial, the donor was in the Ad26.COV2.S arm. Recipients of Ad26.COV2.S got it intramuscularly, once or twice 56 days apart.

Study-wide findings and caveats: Measurements of TCR breadth and depth may have given underestimates of the total T cell responses.

Assay used: immunoSEQ multiplex PCR; TCRdb lists only in-frame clones, some missing. Of 350,000 to 450,000 clones listed, about four fifths were seen once; the top ten hold just under 7.5%. Concerning this clone: Its antigen is currently unknown.

Germline values: CDR1 LNHNV, CDR2 YYDKDF (reference sequence). Between the trimmed V and J ends, which lost 6 bases and 0 bases, there was a span of 21 bases. The CDR3 has 19 residues. Treatment defined: roughly 20 received Ad26.COV2.S at low or high dose, single or two shots; roughly five received placebo; per-sample allocation not given. Sampling happened 63 days after the first vaccine or placebo injection. This sequence was found in a person between 18 and 65 years old who received the Ad26.COV2.S COVID-19 vaccine or a placebo. Sequencing was performed on peripheral blood, taken in a trial of Ad26.COV2.S vaccine versus placebo. The gene calls are TRBV15 and TRBJ1-6, with D possibly being TRBD1 (6 bases). This chain's CDR3 is CATSQSGRGPYSYNSPLHF. The CDR3 bases are TGTGCCACCAGTCAGAGTGGCAGGGGCCCGTACTCCTATAATTCACCCCTCCACTTT.